These 3 T cell receptor beta chains originate from one sample sequenced in a study of CD8 T cells in ankylosing spondylitis. Study results and caveats: Several highly homologous variants formed a TCR beta motif that appeared characteristic of ankylosing spondylitis blood.

Antigen specificity for these receptors is unknown. TCRdb recomputed calls from the 5' RACE reads with MiXCR, one row per CDR3 protein. The sample includes under 250,000 distinct CDR3 sequences, around 6.6% of them seen just once. The sequencing sample was made of blood, either unsorted or a sorted T cell fraction (not recorded which). Receptor source: a male donor with ankylosing spondylitis.

Ten or more counts support this clonotype. This chain links TRBV12-3 or TRBV12-4 with TRBJ2-2; D is tentatively TRBD1 or TRBD2 (6 bases each). This CDR3 region has 15 residues. Trimming shortened V by 1 base and J by 4 bases, and 10 bases separated the two germline ends. The CDR3 region has the DNA TGTGCCAGCAGTTTAGAGGGGGGCCCCACCGGGGAGCTGTTTTTT. This sequence encodes CASSLEGGPTGELFF.

At least ten counts were recorded for this clonotype. V gene TRBV10-3 combines with J gene TRBJ1-6, with D possibly TRBD1 on 5 matching bases. V lost 6 bases and J lost 8, with 20 bases in between. This CDR3 is 16 amino acids long. Germline loops: CDR1 ENHRY, CDR2 SYGVKD. CDR3 nucleotides: TGTGCCATCAGCGCCTACGGGGCGAGGTTTGATTCACCCCTCCACTTT. This sequence encodes CAISAYGARFDSPLHF.

The table lists this clonotype with a few counts. The J gene is TRBJ1-1, the V gene TRBV5-5; no clear D gene. This CDR3 has 11 residues. CDR1 is SGHKS and CDR2 is YYEKEE in the germline V gene (reference sequence). V lost 0 bases and J lost 7, with 4 bases in between. The CDR3 loop is CASSLEVEAFF. CDR3 coding DNA: TGTGCCAGCAGCTTGGAGGTTGAAGCTTTCTTT.